This T cell receptor (beta chain) emerged from a study of a mutant IDH1 vaccine in newly diagnosed glioma. Background on the study: Earlier care involved radiotherapy, temozolomide, or both, and the majority received both. General study points: Researchers report vaccine-induced immune responses in 93.3% of patients.

The CDR3 runs to 15 residues. V was pared by 4 bases and J by 5 bases, with 11 bases of the junction left unmatched. Looked up from germline, CDR1 is ENHRY and CDR2 is SYGVKD. Some clones are missing from TCRdb's copy, which holds only in-frame ones; the method was immunoSEQ multiplex PCR. The data show tens of thousands of clones, roughly 80% seen once. As concerns this clone: Antigen unknown.

Time point denoted: week 5, during vaccination. What each vaccine dose contained was 300 ug of mutant IDH1 20-mer peptide, accompanied by topical imiquimod. Sequencing used PBMCs, obtained from a glioma patient whose treatment included an IDH1 peptide vaccine. This TCR was sampled from a man aged 25-40 years with glioma. This chain joins TRBV10-3 and TRBJ2-7; 7 bases are shared with TRBD2. The DNA for the CDR3 is TGTGCCATCAGTGGGGCCGGGGCGGGAGAGGACGAGCAGTACTTC. Translated, it gives CAISGAGAGEDEQYF.